Below are 21 T cell receptor beta chains sequenced from a single sample in a study of blood T cell dynamics during melanoma immunotherapy. Profiling relied on immunoSEQ multiplex PCR, and the TCRdb table lists in-frame clones only, not all of them. The sample has more than 11,000 clones, approximately 90% seen once. As for time point: pre-treatment baseline. This specimen consisted of blood, obtained from a patient treated with checkpoint blockade. The source of these receptors is a human donor with melanoma.

The chain recombines TRBV19 with TRBJ2-7; perhaps TRBD2 as D (5 bases). The CDR3 runs to 12 residues. Germline assignment: CDR1 LNHDA and CDR2 SQIVND (reference sequence). V lost 3 bases, J lost 6 bases, and 9 bases lay in between. CDR3 sequence: CASSIPGSEQYF. Here the CDR3 DNA reads TGTGCCAGTAGTATCCCGGGGTCCGAGCAGTACTTC. The full variable domain, rest sourced from reference TRBV19 and TRBJ2-7, is DGGITQSPKYLFRKEGQNVTLSCEQNLNHDAMYWYRQDPGQGLRLIYYSQIVNDFQKGDIAEGYSVSREKKESFPLTVTSAQKNPTAFYLCASSIPGSEQYFGPGTRLTVT.

The chain recombines TRBV5-1 with TRBJ1-1; 9 bases align to TRBD1. Germline CDR1 SGHRS, CDR2 YFSETQ. J gave up 1 base and V 3 bases, and 1 base lay outside the gene matches. The CDR3 runs to 14 residues. CDR3 sequence: CASSWGQGNTEAFF. DNA for the CDR3: TGCGCCAGCAGCTGGGGACAGGGGAACACTGAAGCTTTCTTT.

The chain links TRBV13 to TRBJ2-5, with a weak D call TRBD1 (6 bases). Germline loops: CDR1 PRHDT, CDR2 FYEKMQ (reference sequence). The length of the CDR3 is 14 residues. With 1 base removed from V and 3 bases from J, the gap between germline ends came to 9 bases. CDR3 amino acids: CASSLEQGEETQYF. The CDR3 DNA reads TGTGCCAGCAGCTTAGAACAGGGCGAAGAGACCCAGTACTTC.

The V call is TRBV6-1, the J call TRBJ2-7; D might be TRBD1 (6 bases). The CDR3 has 14 amino acids. With 1 base removed from V and 2 bases from J, the gap between germline ends came to 9 bases. In germline, CDR1 is MNHNS, CDR2 SASEGT. The CDR3 nucleotides are TGTGCCAGCAGTGAAGGGCAGGGGACCTACGAGCAGTACGTC. Its protein product is CASSEGQGTYEQYV.

This clone has only one observation. V is TRBV7-9 and J is TRBJ1-2; 9 nucleotides line up with TRBD1. This CDR3 region has 15 residues. Losses at the gene ends were 5 bases for V and 2 bases for J; bases not matched to a gene: 6. Looked up from germline, CDR1 is SEHNR and CDR2 is FQNEAQ (reference sequence). The CDR3 DNA reads TGTGCCAGCAGCGCGTCAGGACAGGGGAACTATGGCTACACCTTC. Translated: CASSASGQGNYGYTF. Filled out from reference TRBV7-9 and TRBJ1-2, the complete variable domain reads DTGVSQNPRHKITKRGQNVTFRCDPISEHNRLYWYRQTLGQGPEFLTYFQNEAQLEKSRLLSDRFSAERPKGSFSTLEIQRTEQGDSAMYLCASSASGQGNYGYTFGSGTRLTVV.

CDR3 sequence (DNA): TGTGCCAGCTTAAGTGAGGGGGGATCGGGCTACACCTTC. Its translation: CASLSEGGSGYTF. This chain links TRBV28 with TRBJ1-2, with a weak D call TRBD1 (6 bases). The CDR3 is 13 residues long. In germline, CDR1 is MDHEN, CDR2 SYDVKM. Trimming pared 8 bases from V and 8 bases from J, leaving 18 bases between.

The chain uses TRBV19 and TRBJ1-4; 8 bases align to TRBD1. This CDR3 is built from 14 residues. Germline CDR1 reads LNHDA; CDR2 reads SQIVND (reference sequence). V gave up 4 bases and J gave up 7 bases; unmatched junction bases: 5. The CDR3 sequence: CASSTRGLGEKLFF. For the CDR3, the DNA is TGTGCCAGTAGTACCAGGGGGCTCGGTGAAAAACTGTTTTTT.

The chain is built from TRBV4-3 and TRBJ1-5, with D unclear. Trimming left V 0 bases short and J 0 bases short, with 6 bases between. Germline values: CDR1 LGHNA, CDR2 YSLEER. This CDR3 comprises 15 residues. CDR3 loop: CASSQDEGSNQPQHF. The CDR3, as DNA: TGCGCCAGCAGCCAAGATGAGGGTAGCAATCAGCCCCAGCATTTT.

The sample holds one count of this clone. The chain recombines TRBV6-5 with TRBJ1-5, with D maybe TRBD1 (5 bases). The V gene lost 2 bases and the J gene lost 9 bases, with 14 bases spanning the gap. Germline V gene sequence: CDR1 MNHEY, CDR2 SVGAGI. The CDR3 loop spans 14 amino acids. The CDR3 here is CASSYASSGVPQHF. The CDR3 DNA reads TGTGCCAGCAGTTACGCCTCCTCGGGGGTGCCCCAGCATTTT.

This chain links TRBV4-3 with TRBJ1-4; TRBD1 might be the D (5 bases). The germline V gene has CDR1 LGHNA and CDR2 YSLEER. The V end was cut by 2 bases, the J end by 6 bases, with 22 bases between. CDR3 length equals 18 residues. As DNA, the CDR3 is TGCGCCAGCAGCCAATCCGGGACGGCCTCTGGGAAAGATGAAAAACTGTTTTTT. It translates to CASSQSGTASGKDEKLFF.

The chain joins TRBV19 to TRBJ1-3, with D uncertain. CDR1 LNHDA and CDR2 SQIVND come from the germline V gene (reference sequence). This CDR3 comprises 14 residues. Trimming cost V 2 bases and J 0 bases, with 5 bases left between them. In DNA form, the CDR3 reads TGTGCCAGTAGTATATGGCCCTCTGGAAACACCATATATTTT. It encodes CASSIWPSGNTIYF. The full variable domain, its missing parts supplied by reference TRBV19 and TRBJ1-3, is DGGITQSPKYLFRKEGQNVTLSCEQNLNHDAMYWYRQDPGQGLRLIYYSQIVNDFQKGDIAEGYSVSREKKESFPLTVTSAQKNPTAFYLCASSIWPSGNTIYFGEGSWLTVV.

This rearrangement joins TRBV2 to TRBJ2-3; 8 nucleotides line up with TRBD1. V was clipped by 6 bases and J by 4 bases; unmatched bases: 9. This CDR3 contains 15 residues. CDR1 SNHLY and CDR2 FYNNEI come from the germline V gene. CDR3 amino acids: CASRGGQEKADTQYF. CDR3 DNA sequence: TGTGCCAGCAGGGGGGGACAGGAAAAGGCAGATACGCAGTATTTT.

The chain carries TRBV6-1 and TRBJ1-3; the D is unclear. CDR1 MNHNS and CDR2 SASEGT come from the germline V gene. This CDR3 contains 14 residues. V lost 0 bases and J lost 1, with 4 bases in between. The CDR3: CASSEAGSGNTIYF. DNA of the CDR3: TGTGCCAGCAGTGAAGCTGGATCTGGAAACACCATATATTTT.

This chain uses TRBV11-3 with TRBJ2-1, with 8 bases fitting TRBD2. Per germline, CDR1 SGHNT and CDR2 YENEEA. This CDR3 comprises 16 residues. Trimming took 5 bases from V and 2 from J; bases not matched to a gene: 8. This CDR3 is CASSPGGGLPYNEQFF. The CDR3 DNA follows: TGTGCCAGCAGCCCGGGGGGGGGCTTACCCTACAATGAGCAGTTCTTC.

The chain joins TRBV11-3 to TRBJ2-3, with TRBD2 matching 16 bases. CDR1 and CDR2 from the germline V gene are SGHNT and YENEEA. This CDR3 has 18 residues. Losses at the gene ends were 5 bases for V and 4 bases for J; bases not matched to a gene: 9. As DNA, the CDR3 is TGTGCCAGCAGCCCAGGGACTAGCGGGGGGGCCGGCGCAGATACGCAGTATTTT. It codes for CASSPGTSGGAGADTQYF.

The chain joins TRBV6-6 to TRBJ1-1; 8 bases match TRBD1. J lost 3 bases, V lost 6 bases, and 3 bases had no gene match. CDR3 size: 13 residues. In germline, CDR1 is MNHNY, CDR2 SVGAGI (reference sequence). The chain's CDR3 is CASRGQAHTEAFF. In DNA form, the CDR3 reads TGTGCCAGCAGGGGACAGGCGCACACTGAAGCTTTCTTT.

V usage is TRBV6-6 and J usage is TRBJ1-1, with D unclear. This CDR3 has 13 residues. Germline V CDR1 and CDR2: MNHNY, SVGAGI (reference sequence). Trimming left V 5 bases short and J 0 bases short, with 7 bases between. This chain's CDR3 is CASSNRVNTEAFF. The DNA of the CDR3 is TGTGCCAGCAGTAACAGAGTGAACACTGAAGCTTTCTTT.

This clone turned up a few times. The chain links TRBV2 to TRBJ1-5; weak D call: TRBD1 (5 bases). This CDR3 has 15 amino acids. V shed 8 bases and J shed 2 bases, with 16 bases lying between them. From germline, CDR1 is SNHLY and CDR2 FYNNEI. CDR3 sequence reads: CASELGGGGNQPQHF. In DNA, the CDR3 is TGTGCCAGCGAGCTCGGGGGTGGCGGCAATCAGCCCCAGCATTTT.

The CDR3 reads CASSSGTARTYEQYF. The CDR3 region has the DNA TGTGCCAGCAGCTCCGGGACTGCGCGCACCTACGAGCAGTACTTC. The rearrangement uses TRBV12-1 and TRBJ2-7; TRBD2, as called in the table, went unchecked against the DNA. TRBV12-1 is marked as a pseudogene. This CDR3 spans 15 amino acids.

The chain is built from TRBV11-3 and TRBJ1-4; 7 bases map to TRBD1. The V gene's germline CDR1 is SGHNT and CDR2 YENEEA. V was pared by 7 bases and J by 2 bases, with 16 bases of the junction left unmatched. The CDR3 sequence is 18 residues long. CDR3: CASTEDRPQPGTNEKLFF. The CDR3 bases are TGTGCCAGCACTGAGGACAGGCCCCAACCAGGGACTAATGAAAAACTGTTTTTT.

The chain recombines TRBV29-1 with TRBJ2-1; 14 bases line up with TRBD2. The CDR3 runs 15 residues. V shed 1 base and J 10 bases; nucleotides not matched to a gene: 6. Per germline, CDR1 SQVTM and CDR2 ANQGSEA. CDR3 nucleotide sequence: TGCAGCGTTGAAGTACAGAGGACTAGCGGGGGGGAGCAGTTCTTC. Translating gives CSVEVQRTSGGEQFF.